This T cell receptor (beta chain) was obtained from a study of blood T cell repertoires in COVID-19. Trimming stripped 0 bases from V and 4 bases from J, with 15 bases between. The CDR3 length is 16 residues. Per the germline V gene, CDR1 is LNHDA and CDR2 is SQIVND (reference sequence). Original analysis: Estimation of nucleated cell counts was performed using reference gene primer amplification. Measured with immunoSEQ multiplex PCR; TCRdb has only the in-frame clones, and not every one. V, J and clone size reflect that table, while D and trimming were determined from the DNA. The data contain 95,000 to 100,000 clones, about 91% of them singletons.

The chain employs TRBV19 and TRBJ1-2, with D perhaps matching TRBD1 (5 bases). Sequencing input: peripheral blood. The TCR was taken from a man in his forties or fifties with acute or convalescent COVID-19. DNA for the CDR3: TGTGCCAGTAGTATAGATGGAGGGGCGACCGTCTATGGCTACACCTTC. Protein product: CASSIDGGATVYGYTF.